This passage covers 16 T cell receptor beta chains from one sample sequenced in a study of blood T cell repertoires in COVID-19. Using immunoSEQ multiplex PCR, the repertoire was profiled, and TCRdb retains in-frame clones only, with some absent. This table has approximately 62,000 clones, 76% appearing once. The sequencing input was peripheral blood. These receptor sequences come from a woman aged 50 to 60 with active or convalescent COVID-19.

The chain recombines TRBV4-3 with TRBJ2-1, with 8 bases fitting TRBD2. CDR1 is LGHNA and CDR2 is YSLEER in the germline V gene. V lost 4 bases to trimming and J lost 4 bases; unmatched junction nucleotides: 15. There are 18 residues in the CDR3. CDR3 nucleotide sequence: TGCGCCAGCAGCCTTTACCAAGGGGTACTAGCGGTATACAATGAGCAGTTCTTC. Translated: CASSLYQGVLAVYNEQFF.

V is TRBV30 and J is TRBJ1-2; 9 bases align to TRBD1. This CDR3 spans 13 amino acids. CDR1 is GTSNPN, CDR2 SVGIG, per germline (reference sequence). J lost 5 bases, V lost 3 bases, and 4 bases had no gene match. The CDR3 DNA reads as TGTGCCTGGAGCCACAGGGGGCTGTATGGCTACACCTTC. Protein product: CAWSHRGLYGYTF.

Written as DNA, the CDR3 is TGTGCCTGGACCGCGGGGGAAAACTATGGCTACACCTTC. Amino acids: CAWTAGENYGYTF. The chain combines TRBV30 with TRBJ1-2, with a possible D match to TRBD1 (5 bases). This CDR3 is built from 13 residues. CDR1 GTSNPN and CDR2 SVGIG come from the germline V gene (reference sequence). V was clipped by 4 bases and J by 2 bases, with 11 bases between them.

V usage is TRBV5-1 and J usage is TRBJ1-5, with TRBD1 matching 11 bases. The CDR3 totals 14 residues. CDR1 is SGHRS, CDR2 YFSETQ, per germline. After removal of 4 bases from V and 6 bases from J, the junction contained 3 bases not matched to a gene. The DNA for the CDR3 is TGCGCCAGCAGCCAGGGGACAGGGGGTCAGCCCCAGCATTTT. Translating it yields CASSQGTGGQPQHF.

The rearrangement joins TRBV19 to TRBJ1-2; TRBD1 aligns across 9 bases. The length of the CDR3 is 16 residues. Germline V gene lookup returns CDR1 LNHDA and CDR2 SQIVND (reference sequence). Germline trimming cut 1 base from V and 6 bases from J; bases unmatched to any gene: 9. The CDR3 DNA follows: TGTGCCAGTAGTATAGCCCCCGGACAGGGGTGGCATGGCTACACCTTC. It specifies CASSIAPGQGWHGYTF.

The chain links TRBV7-8 to TRBJ1-2, with 11 bases fitting TRBD1. V gave up 4 bases and J gave up 4 bases; unmatched junction bases: 8. This CDR3 is built from 16 residues. CDR1 and CDR2 from the germline V gene are SGHVS and FQNEAQ. As DNA, the CDR3 is TGTGCCAGCAGCTCGACCCGGACAGGGGGCCTCTATGGCTACACCTTC. As protein: CASSSTRTGGLYGYTF.

The chain joins TRBV2 to TRBJ1-4; tentative D call: TRBD1 (5 bases). CDR3 length: 12 amino acids. Trimming stripped 6 bases from V and 8 bases from J, with 10 bases between. Germline loops: CDR1 SNHLY, CDR2 FYNNEI. The CDR3 DNA reads as TGTGCCAGCAGCACGGGGGGGGAAAAACTGTTTTTT. It translates to CASSTGGEKLFF. The entire variable domain, with the rest obtained from reference TRBV2 and TRBJ1-4, is as follows: EPEVTQTPSHQVTQMGQEVILRCVPISNHLYFYWYRQILGQKVEFLVSFYNNEISEKSEIFDDQFSVERPDGSNFTLKIRSTKLEDSAMYFCASSTGGEKLFFGSGTQLSVL.

The CDR3: CAWSNRFSNTGELFF. For the CDR3, the DNA is TGTGCCTGGAGTAACAGGTTTTCGAACACCGGGGAGCTGTTTTTT. This chain uses TRBV30 with TRBJ2-2, with a tentative D call TRBD1 (5 bases). Trimming took off 2 bases at V and 0 bases at J, with 10 bases between the two ends. This CDR3 spans 15 amino acids. Germline V lookup: CDR1 GTSNPN, CDR2 SVGIG (reference sequence). Filled out from reference TRBV30 and TRBJ2-2, the complete variable domain reads SQTIHQWPATLVQPVGSPLSLECTVEGTSNPNLYWYRQAAGRGLQLLFYSVGIGQISSEVPQNLSASRPQDRQFILSSKKLLLSDSGFYLCAWSNRFSNTGELFFGEGSRLTVL.

The J gene is TRBJ2-2, the V gene TRBV29-1; D remains unclear. CDR1 SQVTM and CDR2 ANQGSEA come from the germline V gene. Deletions cut 6 bases from V and 0 bases from J, with 8 bases between. The CDR3 runs 13 residues. CDR3 nucleotide sequence: TGCAGCGTCTCGAGCTCGAACACCGGGGAGCTGTTTTTT. Amino acids: CSVSSSNTGELFF.

The chain links TRBV18 to TRBJ2-4; TRBD1 matches at 8 bases. V lost 6 bases to trimming and J lost 3 bases; unmatched junction nucleotides: 4. The germline V gene encodes CDR1 KGHSH and CDR2 LQKENI. The CDR3 sequence is 14 residues long. CDR3 protein: CASSQGAGKNIQYF. The DNA for the CDR3 is TGTGCCAGCTCCCAGGGGGCGGGCAAAAACATTCAGTACTTC.

This clone was detected a few times. V usage is TRBV3-1 (or the pseudogene TRBV3-2) and J usage is TRBJ2-5, with TRBD2 identical over 13 bases. Germline CDR1 reads LGHDT; CDR2 reads YNNKEL (reference sequence). This CDR3 has 20 amino acids. Losses at the gene ends were 5 bases for V and 1 base for J; bases not matched to a gene: 16. The CDR3 loop is CASSLGPAGTSGDLQETQYF. The CDR3, as DNA: TGTGCCAGCAGCTTGGGTCCCGCCGGGACTAGCGGGGACCTCCAAGAGACCCAGTACTTC.

This chain joins TRBV19 and TRBJ2-7; 10 positions agree with TRBD2. With 4 bases clipped from V and 0 bases from J, the junction kept 12 bases outside the gene matches. The CDR3 totals 18 residues. Germline CDR1 reads LNHDA; CDR2 reads SQIVND (reference sequence). DNA for the CDR3: TGTGCCAGTAGTACTTCGGCCCTCTCTAGCGGGAGCTCCTACGAGCAGTACTTC. Its protein product is CASSTSALSSGSSYEQYF.

This clone came up a few times. The J gene is TRBJ2-5, the V gene TRBV19; TRBD1 aligns across 7 bases. The junction had 5 bases not matched to a gene; V was cut back by 5 bases and J by 5 bases. The CDR3 consists of 13 residues. Germline CDR1 reads LNHDA; CDR2 reads SQIVND (reference sequence). This chain's CDR3 is CASSPRGRETQYF. The CDR3 bases are TGTGCCAGTAGTCCGAGGGGGCGGGAGACCCAGTACTTC. The full variable domain, its missing parts supplied by reference TRBV19 and TRBJ2-5, is DGGITQSPKYLFRKEGQNVTLSCEQNLNHDAMYWYRQDPGQGLRLIYYSQIVNDFQKGDIAEGYSVSREKKESFPLTVTSAQKNPTAFYLCASSPRGRETQYFGPGTRLLVL.

The chain employs TRBV6-6 and TRBJ1-3, with TRBD1 as a possible D gene (5 bases). This CDR3 contains 15 residues. V was trimmed by 7 bases and J by 0 bases, leaving 13 bases between them. Germline lookup yields CDR1 MNHNY and CDR2 SVGAGI (reference sequence). In DNA, the CDR3 is TGTGCCAGCATGGGGCCTATCACCTCTGGAAACACCATATATTTT. Amino acids: CASMGPITSGNTIYF.

The CDR3 here is CASSAGTYSNQPQHF. The DNA of the CDR3 is TGTGCCAGCAGCGCAGGGACATATAGCAATCAGCCCCAGCATTTT. The V call is TRBV9, the J call TRBJ1-5, with a weak D call TRBD1 (6 bases). V gave up 3 bases and J gave up 0 bases, with 10 bases separating them. This CDR3 contains 15 residues. The V gene's germline CDR1 is SGDLS and CDR2 YYNGEE. The whole variable domain, filled in from reference TRBV9 and TRBJ1-5, reads DSGVTQTPKHLITATGQRVTLRCSPRSGDLSVYWYQQSLDQGLQFLIQYYNGEERAKGNILERFSAQQFPDLHSELNLSSLELGDSALYFCASSAGTYSNQPQHFGDGTRLSIL.

The chain carries TRBV6-4 and TRBJ2-5; 9 bases are a match to TRBD1. Germline CDR1 and CDR2: MRHNA and SNTAGT. The junction had 17 bases not matched to a gene; V was cut back by 4 bases and J by 5 bases. CDR3 length: 18 residues. CDR3 residues: CASSVSHLRTGERETQYF. CDR3 coding DNA: TGTGCCAGCAGTGTTTCCCACCTTAGGACAGGGGAGAGGGAGACCCAGTACTTC.